This TCR beta chain was observed in a study of technical replicates of blood from a few donors. This clone has only a few counts. The method was immunoSEQ multiplex PCR; TCRdb's version includes in-frame clones alone and lacks a portion of them. This sample carries approximately 76,000 clones, around nine tenths of them seen once, and the ten largest clones take less than 0.3%. The origin of this receptor is a human donor in good health. Sequenced material: T cells isolated from PBMCs.

The CDR3 here is CASSSTGGGGTTDTQYF. As DNA, the CDR3 is TGTGCCAGCAGCTCTACGGGCGGCGGGGGGACAACAGATACGCAGTATTTT. The V gene is TRBV7-3, the J gene TRBJ2-3; 8 nucleotides line up with TRBD2. CDR1 is SGHTA and CDR2 is FQGTGA in the germline V gene. This CDR3 is 17 amino acids long. V was clipped by 4 bases and J by 3 bases; unmatched bases: 12.